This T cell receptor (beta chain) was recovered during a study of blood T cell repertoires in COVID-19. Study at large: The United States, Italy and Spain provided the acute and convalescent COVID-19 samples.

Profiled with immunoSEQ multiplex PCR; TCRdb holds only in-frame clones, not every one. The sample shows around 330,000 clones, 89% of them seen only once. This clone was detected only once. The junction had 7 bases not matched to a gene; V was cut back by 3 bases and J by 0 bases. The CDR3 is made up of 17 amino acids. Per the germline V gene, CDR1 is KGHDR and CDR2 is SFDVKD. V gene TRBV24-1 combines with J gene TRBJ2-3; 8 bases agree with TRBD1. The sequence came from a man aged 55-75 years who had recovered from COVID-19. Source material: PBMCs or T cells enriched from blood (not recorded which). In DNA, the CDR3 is TGTGCCACCAGTGATACTCGGGACAGGCAAAGCACAGATACGCAGTATTTT. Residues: CATSDTRDRQSTDTQYF.